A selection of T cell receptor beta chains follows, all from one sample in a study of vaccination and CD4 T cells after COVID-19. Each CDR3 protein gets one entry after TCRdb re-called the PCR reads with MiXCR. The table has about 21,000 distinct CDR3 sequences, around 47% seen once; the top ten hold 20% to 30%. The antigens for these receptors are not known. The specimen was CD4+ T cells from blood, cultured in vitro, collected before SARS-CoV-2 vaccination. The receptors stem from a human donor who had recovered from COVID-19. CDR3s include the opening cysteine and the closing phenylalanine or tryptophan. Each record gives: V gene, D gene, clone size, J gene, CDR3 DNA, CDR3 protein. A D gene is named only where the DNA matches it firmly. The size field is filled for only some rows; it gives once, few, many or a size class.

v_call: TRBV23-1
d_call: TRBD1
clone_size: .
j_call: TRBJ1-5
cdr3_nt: TGCGCCAGCAGTCAAAAGGACAGGGAATGGCCCCAGCATTTT
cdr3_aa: CASSQKDREWPQHF

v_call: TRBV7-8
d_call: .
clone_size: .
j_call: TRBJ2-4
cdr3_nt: TGTGCCAGCAGCTTAGTTGGTGTGGGAGGAAACATTCAGTACTTC
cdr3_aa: CASSLVGVGGNIQYF

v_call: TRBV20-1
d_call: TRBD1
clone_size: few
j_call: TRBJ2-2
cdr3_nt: TGCAGTGCTCATGGGACAGGGGGCTCCGGGGAGCTGTTTTTT
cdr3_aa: CSAHGTGGSGELFF

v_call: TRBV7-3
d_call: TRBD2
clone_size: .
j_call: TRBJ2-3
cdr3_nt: TGTGCCAGCAGCTTAGTAGCGGGGAGCACAGATACGCAGTATTTT
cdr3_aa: CASSLVAGSTDTQYF

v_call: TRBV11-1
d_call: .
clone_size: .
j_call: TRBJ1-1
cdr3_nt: TGTGCCAGCGTTCAGACCCGGCAGAACACTGAAGCTTTCTTT
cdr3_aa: CASVQTRQNTEAFF

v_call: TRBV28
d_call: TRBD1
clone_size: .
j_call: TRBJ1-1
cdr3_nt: TGTGCCAGCAGTAGACAGGGGGCGTTAAGGGGAGCTTTCTTT
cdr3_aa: CASSRQGALRGAFF

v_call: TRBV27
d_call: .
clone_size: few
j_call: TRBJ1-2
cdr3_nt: TGTGCCAGCAGTTCTTCCCGACGGGTGGGGGGCTACACCTTC
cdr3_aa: CASSSSRRVGGYTF

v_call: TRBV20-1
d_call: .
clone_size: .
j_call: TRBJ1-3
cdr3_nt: TGCAGTGCTCCCGGGGGGACTGGAAACACCATATATTTT
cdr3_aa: CSAPGGTGNTIYF

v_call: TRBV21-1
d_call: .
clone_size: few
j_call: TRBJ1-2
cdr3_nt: TGTGCCAGCAGCAGCAGGGGGCCCAGTAGCTATGGCTACACCTTC
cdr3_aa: CASSSRGPSSYGYTF

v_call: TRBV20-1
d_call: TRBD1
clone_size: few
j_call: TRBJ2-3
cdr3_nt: TGCAGTGCGGAGAACAGGGGAGCAGATACGCAGTATTTT
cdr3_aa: CSAENRGADTQYF

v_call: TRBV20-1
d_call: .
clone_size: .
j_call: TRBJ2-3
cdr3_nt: TGCAGTGCTAGACGGTCCAGGAACACAGATACGCAGTATTTT
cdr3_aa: CSARRSRNTDTQYF

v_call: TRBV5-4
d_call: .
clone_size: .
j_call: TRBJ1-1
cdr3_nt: TGTGCCAGCAGCTTGCCGGGACGGACAAACACTGAAGCTTTCTTT
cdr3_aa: CASSLPGRTNTEAFF

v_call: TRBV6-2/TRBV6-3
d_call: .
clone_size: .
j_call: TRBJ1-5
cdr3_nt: TGTGCCAGCAGTGACCCAGGGCGCAATCAGCCCCAGCATTTT
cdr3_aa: CASSDPGRNQPQHF

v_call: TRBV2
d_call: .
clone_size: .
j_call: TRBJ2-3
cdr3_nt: TGTGCCAGCAGTGGTGGGACCATCACAGATACGCAGTATTTT
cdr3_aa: CASSGGTITDTQYF

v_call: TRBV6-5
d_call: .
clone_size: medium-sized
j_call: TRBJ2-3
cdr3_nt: TGTGCCAGCAGTTACGGCAGAAGCACAGATACGCAGTATTTT
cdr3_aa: CASSYGRSTDTQYF

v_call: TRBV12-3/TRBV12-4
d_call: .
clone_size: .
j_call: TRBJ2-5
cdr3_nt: TGTGCCAGCAGTTATTCAGGGAAAGAGACCCAGTACTTC
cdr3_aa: CASSYSGKETQYF

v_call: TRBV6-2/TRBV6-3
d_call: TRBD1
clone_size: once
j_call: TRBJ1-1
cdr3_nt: TGTGCCAGCAGACCGAGGGACAGGGATACTGAAGCTTTCTTT
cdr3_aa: CASRPRDRDTEAFF

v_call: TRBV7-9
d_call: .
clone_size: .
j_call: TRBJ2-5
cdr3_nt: TGTGCCAGCAGCTTATCGGGGGGCCGGGAGACCCAGTACTTC
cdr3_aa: CASSLSGGRETQYF

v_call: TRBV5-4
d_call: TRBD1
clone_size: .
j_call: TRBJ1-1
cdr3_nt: TGTGCCAGCAGCCCAGGTGGACAGGGAAGAGGAGCTTTCTTT
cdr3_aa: CASSPGGQGRGAFF

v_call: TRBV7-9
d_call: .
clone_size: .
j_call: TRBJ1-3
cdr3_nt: TGTGCCGCTGTGAACGAAAACACCATATATTTT
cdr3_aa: CAAVNENTIYF

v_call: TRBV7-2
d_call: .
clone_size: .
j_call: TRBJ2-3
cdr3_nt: TGTGCCAGCAGCTTAGACAGAGGTGCAGATACGCAGTATTTT
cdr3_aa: CASSLDRGADTQYF

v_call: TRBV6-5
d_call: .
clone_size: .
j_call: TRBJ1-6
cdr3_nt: TGTGCCAGCAGTTACGGGAATAATTCACCCCTCCACTTT
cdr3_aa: CASSYGNNSPLHF

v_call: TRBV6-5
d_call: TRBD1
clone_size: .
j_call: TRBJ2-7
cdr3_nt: TGTGCCAGCAGTTACAGGGACAGGGTGGAAGAGCAGTACTTC
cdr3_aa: CASSYRDRVEEQYF

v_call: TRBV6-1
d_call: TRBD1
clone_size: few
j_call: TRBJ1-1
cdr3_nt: TGTGCCAGCACCCAGGGGGCGGGCGCCTCGGGGAACACTGAAGCTTTCTTT
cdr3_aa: CASTQGAGASGNTEAFF

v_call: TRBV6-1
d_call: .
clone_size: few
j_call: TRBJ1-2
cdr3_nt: TGTGCCAGCGGTGGGCAGGGCTACACCTTC
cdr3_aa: CASGGQGYTF

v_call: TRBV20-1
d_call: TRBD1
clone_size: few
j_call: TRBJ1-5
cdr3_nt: TGCAGTGCCCACCCCCTAGACAGGGCACAGCCCCAGCATTTT
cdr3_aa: CSAHPLDRAQPQHF

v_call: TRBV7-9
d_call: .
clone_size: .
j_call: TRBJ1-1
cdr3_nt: TGTGCCAGCAGCTCCCCGGACAGAGCCAACACTGAAGCTTTCTTT
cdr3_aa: CASSSPDRANTEAFF

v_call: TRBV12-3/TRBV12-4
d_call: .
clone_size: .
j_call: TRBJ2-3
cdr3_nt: TGTGCCAGCAGATCTTCCAAGCGTTTCACAGATACGCAGTATTTT
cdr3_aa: CASRSSKRFTDTQYF

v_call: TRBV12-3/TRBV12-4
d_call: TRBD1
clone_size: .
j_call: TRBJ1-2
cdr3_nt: TGTGCCAGCAGCCGGGGCCAGGGGGACTATGGCTACACCTTC
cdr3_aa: CASSRGQGDYGYTF

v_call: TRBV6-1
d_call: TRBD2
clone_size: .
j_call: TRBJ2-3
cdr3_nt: TGTGCCAGCACCCAGCGGGGAACCACAGATACGCAGTATTTT
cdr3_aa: CASTQRGTTDTQYF

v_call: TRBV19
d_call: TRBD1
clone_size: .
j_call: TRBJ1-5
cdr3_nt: TGTGCCAGTATTCGAAGGACAGGATTAAGCAATCAGCCCCAGCATTTT
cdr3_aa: CASIRRTGLSNQPQHF

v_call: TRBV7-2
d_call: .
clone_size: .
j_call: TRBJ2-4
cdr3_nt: TGTGCCAGCGGAGTGGGGGGAAACATTCAGTACTTC
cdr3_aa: CASGVGGNIQYF

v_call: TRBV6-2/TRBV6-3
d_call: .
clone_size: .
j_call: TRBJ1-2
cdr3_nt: TGTGCCAGCGGCATTTATGCAGCTAACTATGGCTACACCTTC
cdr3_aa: CASGIYAANYGYTF

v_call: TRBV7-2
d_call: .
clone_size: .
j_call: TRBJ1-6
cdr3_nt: TGTGCCAGCAGCGCCCAGGGAAGAGATAATTCACCCCTCCACTTT
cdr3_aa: CASSAQGRDNSPLHF

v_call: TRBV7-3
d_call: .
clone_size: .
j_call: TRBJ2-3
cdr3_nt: TGTGCCAGCAGTATTATTGCTCGGGATACGCAGTATTTT
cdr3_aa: CASSIIARDTQYF

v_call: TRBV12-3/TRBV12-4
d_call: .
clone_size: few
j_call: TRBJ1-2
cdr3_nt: TGTGCCAGCAGACGACGCACCGCAACAGTAGGAGATGGCTACACCTTC
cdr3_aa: CASRRRTATVGDGYTF

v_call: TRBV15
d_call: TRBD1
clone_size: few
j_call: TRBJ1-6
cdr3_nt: TGTGCCACCAGCAGAGATCAGGACAGGGTTTATTCACCCCTCCACTTT
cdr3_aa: CATSRDQDRVYSPLHF

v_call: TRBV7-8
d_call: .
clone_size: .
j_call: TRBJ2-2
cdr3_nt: TGTGCCAGCAGCTTAGCTGCCCTGGGGACCGGGGAGCTGTTTTTT
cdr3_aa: CASSLAALGTGELFF

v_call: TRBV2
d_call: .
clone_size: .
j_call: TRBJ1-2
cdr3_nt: TGTGCCAGCAGTCTCAGAGGGGCGCGGGGCTACACCTTC
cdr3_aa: CASSLRGARGYTF

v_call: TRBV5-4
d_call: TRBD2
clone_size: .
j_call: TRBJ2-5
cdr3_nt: TGTGCCAGCAGCTCTACTAGCGGGCACGTAGAGACCCAGTACTTC
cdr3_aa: CASSSTSGHVETQYF

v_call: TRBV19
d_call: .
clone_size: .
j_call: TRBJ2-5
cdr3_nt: TGTGCCAGTAGTATTGGACGCTCCCAGGGGACCCAGTACTTC
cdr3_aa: CASSIGRSQGTQYF

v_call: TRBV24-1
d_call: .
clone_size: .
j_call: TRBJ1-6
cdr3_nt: TGTGCCACCAGTGATTTGAAGGGGCGAGTTTATAATTCACCCCTCCACTTT
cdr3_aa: CATSDLKGRVYNSPLHF

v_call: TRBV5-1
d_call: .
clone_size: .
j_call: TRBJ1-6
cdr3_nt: TGCGCCAGCAGCTTGAACAGGAATTCACCCCTCCACTTT
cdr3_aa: CASSLNRNSPLHF

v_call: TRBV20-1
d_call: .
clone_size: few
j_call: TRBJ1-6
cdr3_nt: TGCAGTGCTAGAGTAAATTCCCGGGGGGATGTGGCACCCCTCCACTTT
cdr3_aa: CSARVNSRGDVAPLHF

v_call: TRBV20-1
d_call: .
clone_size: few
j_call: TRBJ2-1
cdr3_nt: TGCAGTGCTCCGAGGGGGGCCTACAATGAGCAGTTCTTC
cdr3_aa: CSAPRGAYNEQFF

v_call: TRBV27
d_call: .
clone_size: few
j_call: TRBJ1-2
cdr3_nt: TGTGCCAGCAGCACAGGGAGGCGAGGCTACACCTTC
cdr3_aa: CASSTGRRGYTF

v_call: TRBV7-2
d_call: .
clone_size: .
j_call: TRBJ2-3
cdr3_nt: TGTGCCAGCAGCTTAGTTCGTACTACAGATACGCAGTATTTT
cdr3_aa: CASSLVRTTDTQYF

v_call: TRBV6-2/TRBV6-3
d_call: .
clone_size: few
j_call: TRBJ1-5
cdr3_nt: TGTGCCAGCAGTACGACAGCTAATAGCAATCAGCCCCAGCATTTT
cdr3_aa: CASSTTANSNQPQHF

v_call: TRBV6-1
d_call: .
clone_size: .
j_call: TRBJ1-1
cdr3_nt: TGTGCCAGCTGCGGGGACAACACTGAAGCTTTCTTT
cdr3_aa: CASCGDNTEAFF

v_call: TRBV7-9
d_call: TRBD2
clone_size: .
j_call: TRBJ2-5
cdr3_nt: TGTGCCAGCAGCTTCTGGCGGGGGCAAGAGACCCAGTACTTC
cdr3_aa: CASSFWRGQETQYF

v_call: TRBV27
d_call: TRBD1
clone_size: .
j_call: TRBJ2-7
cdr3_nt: TGTGCCAGCAGTTCACCAGGGGGCTCTAGTTCCTACGAGCAGTACTTC
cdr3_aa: CASSSPGGSSSYEQYF

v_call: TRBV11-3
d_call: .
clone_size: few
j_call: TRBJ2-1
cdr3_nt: TGTGCCAGCAGCGGTTCTTCCACTGAGCAGTTCTTC
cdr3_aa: CASSGSSTEQFF